This T cell receptor beta chain was sequenced for a study of OX40 agonist ivuxolimab in advanced cancers. Overall study context: The study gave patients intravenous ivuxolimab at 0.01 to 10 mg/kg every 2 weeks. Previous treatment with anti-PD-1, anti-PD-L1 or anti-CTLA-4 therapy was allowed; about 44% had received some. The study, taken as a whole, reports: Antigen targets of the expanded peripheral T cells went undetermined. There were, on average, more expanded clones in CD8+ T cells than in CD4+.

Produced via immunoSEQ multiplex PCR; TCRdb's table is partial and in-frame only. The table shows around 95,000 clones, with around 92% occurring only once. Germline loops: CDR1 SGHTA, CDR2 FQGTGA. CDR3 length: 14 residues. V lost 5 bases to trimming and J lost 1 base, with 10 bases between them. As to this clone: Its antigen is unknown.

The rearrangement links TRBV7-3 to TRBJ2-3; no firm D call. The receptor was derived from an adult with an advanced solid tumor such as melanoma, head and neck, liver or kidney cancer. This specimen was CD4+ or CD8+ T cells sorted from blood, taken in a trial of the OX40 agonist ivuxolimab. The CDR3 nucleotides are TGTGCCAGCAGCCAGTTAGGCCGCACAGATACGCAGTATTTT. It encodes CASSQLGRTDTQYF. The full variable domain, its missing parts supplied by reference TRBV7-3 and TRBJ2-3, is GAGVSQTPSNKVTEKGKYVELRCDPISGHTALYWYRQSLGQGPEFLIYFQGTGAADDSGLPNDRFFAVRPEGSVSTLKIQRTERGDSAVYLCASSQLGRTDTQYFGPGTRLTVL.